Following are 20 T cell receptor beta chains from one sample sequenced in a study of T cell repertoires in cytomegalovirus infection. TCRdb fed the reads into MiXCR, producing one record per CDR3 protein. The sample includes about 600,000 distinct CDR3 sequences, 20% to 30% of them seen just once. Source material: CD8+ T cells from PBMCs. The receptors were gathered from a human donor in good health (CMV status not recorded). Some clones in this sample may be carry-over from other donors' samples.

The rearrangement uses TRBV15 and TRBJ2-1; no clear D gene. This CDR3 has 17 amino acids. The V gene lost 1 base and the J gene lost 3 bases, with 16 bases spanning the gap. Germline V lookup: CDR1 LNHNV, CDR2 YYDKDF (reference sequence). The CDR3 bases are TGTGCCACCAGCAGAGCCGGACCCTCAAACGTCTACAATGAGCAGTTCTTC. It yields the protein CATSRAGPSNVYNEQFF.

This clonotype was seen more than once but under ten times. J is TRBJ2-3 and V is TRBV6-6; possibly TRBD1 for D (5 bases). Germline CDR1 MNHNY, CDR2 SVGAGI (reference sequence). Between the trimmed V and J ends, which lost 7 bases and 0 bases, there was a span of 14 bases. This CDR3 has 15 residues. CDR3 coding DNA: TGTGCCAGCACCAAGGGGTTGAGGAGCACAGATACGCAGTATTTT. Its translation is CASTKGLRSTDTQYF.

This clonotype was seen at least ten times. The rearrangement joins TRBV27 to TRBJ2-5; D unresolved. CDR3 length equals 13 residues. Germline V gene lookup returns CDR1 MNHEY and CDR2 SMNVEV (reference sequence). Between the trimmed V and J ends, which lost 3 bases and 5 bases, there was a span of 10 bases. The chain's CDR3 is CASSFGPVETQYF. The DNA for the CDR3 is TGTGCCAGCAGTTTCGGCCCAGTGGAGACCCAGTACTTC.

Concerning this clonotype itself: Relative to the germline gene, one junction end is altered; a read error may explain this. The V call is TRBV7-2, the J call TRBJ2-1; D may be TRBD2 (5 bases). In germline, CDR1 is SGHTA, CDR2 FQGNSA. The CDR3 consists of 13 residues. CDR3 DNA sequence: TGTGCCAGCAGCTTAGACGACTACTATGAGCCGTTCTTC. Its protein is CASSLDDYYEPFF. Combining the CDR3 with reference TRBV7-2 and TRBJ2-1 gives the whole variable domain GAGVSQSPSNKVTEKGKDVELRCDPISGHTALYWYRQSLGQGLEFLIYFQGNSAPDKSGLPSDRFSAERTGGSVSTLTIQRTQQEDSAVYLCASSLDDYYEPFFGPGTRLTVL.

In the case of this clonotype: A much larger clone lies a single base off, so this may be a read error. CDR3 bases: TGTGTCAGCAGCCTGGACAGGGCGAGAAATGAGCAGTTCTTC. Translating it yields CVSSLDRARNEQFF. This chain joins TRBV7-6 and TRBJ2-1; 8 nucleotides agree with TRBD1. There are 14 residues in the CDR3. The germline V gene has CDR1 SGHVS and CDR2 FNYEAQ.

The V call is TRBV20-1, the J call TRBJ2-1; possible D gene TRBD2, 7 bases. V lost 1 base and J 9 bases, leaving 13 bases between the germline ends. The CDR3 is 13 residues long. Germline CDR1 DFQATT, CDR2 SNEGSKA (reference sequence). CDR3 coding DNA: TGCAGTGCTAGAGTGGGGGGGGCCACTGAGCAGTTCTTC. Its protein is CSARVGGATEQFF.

V is TRBV12-3 or TRBV12-4 and J is TRBJ2-7; no firm D call. The CDR3 contains 16 residues. V lost 1 base and J lost 0, with 13 bases in between. This CDR3 is CASSLGYEPVSYEQYF. CDR3 in DNA: TGTGCCAGCAGTTTAGGGTACGAGCCAGTCTCCTACGAGCAGTACTTC.

This clonotype was counted a few times. This chain links TRBV4-1 with TRBJ1-1, with D possibly being TRBD1 (6 bases). Germline CDR1 reads MGHRA; CDR2 reads YSYEKL. V lost 8 bases to trimming and J lost 4 bases, with 23 bases between them. The CDR3 is 16 residues long. CDR3: CASSRERTGRGTEAFF. CDR3 nucleotides: TGCGCCAGCTCTAGGGAGAGAACAGGGCGCGGCACTGAAGCTTTCTTT.

This clonotype has more than one count but fewer than ten. The chain combines TRBV6-5 with TRBJ2-2; D not certain. This CDR3 is built from 16 residues. Trimming pared 0 bases from V and 1 base from J, leaving 9 bases between. Germline CDR1 reads MNHEY; CDR2 reads SVGAGI. The CDR3 reads CASSYSIPENTGELFF. In DNA form, the CDR3 reads TGTGCCAGCAGTTACTCGATACCGGAGAACACCGGGGAGCTGTTTTTT.

This clonotype came up a few times. The V gene is TRBV14, the J gene TRBJ2-2, with D unresolved. The CDR3 is made up of 13 amino acids. Germline V gene data show CDR1 as SGHDN and CDR2 as FVKESK. V lost 0 bases and J 7 bases, leaving 6 bases between the germline ends. The CDR3 DNA follows: TGTGCCAGCAGCCAAGATCTCAACGGGGAGCTGTTTTTT. Protein: CASSQDLNGELFF.

The chain is built from TRBV7-3 and TRBJ2-2; a possible D gene is TRBD2 (7 bases). CDR3 length: 16 residues. V was pared by 3 bases and J by 6 bases, with 17 bases between. Germline loops: CDR1 SGHTA, CDR2 FQGTGA. In DNA form, the CDR3 reads TGTGCCAGCAGCTTGATCGGGGGGCGAAGTTCCGGGGAGCTGTTTTTT. Translation gives CASSLIGGRSSGELFF.

A few counts support this clonotype. The chain is built from TRBV15 and TRBJ2-3; D call uncertain. CDR1 is LNHNV, CDR2 YYDKDF, per germline (reference sequence). V was shortened by 1 base and J by 3 bases, with 5 bases between the two germline ends. CDR3 length: 13 amino acids. For the CDR3, the DNA is TGTGCCACCAGCAGAGCTTCGACAGATACGCAGTATTTT. This sequence encodes CATSRASTDTQYF.

This clonotype occurred many times. The chain is built from TRBV2 and TRBJ2-3; D is undetermined. Germline CDR1 and CDR2: SNHLY and FYNNEI. The CDR3 totals 14 residues. Trimming took 3 bases from V and 4 from J, leaving 11 bases between them. CDR3 in DNA: TGTGCCAGCAGTGACGTTAGGAAGGCAGATACGCAGTATTTT. This sequence encodes CASSDVRKADTQYF.

This clonotype has only a few counts. The V call is TRBV29-1, the J call TRBJ1-3, with TRBD1 as a possible D gene (5 bases). This CDR3 region has 17 residues. Trimming removed 0 bases at V and 0 bases at J, with 15 bases between. The germline V gene has CDR1 SQVTM and CDR2 ANQGSEA. CDR3 region: CSVEERAGLLSGNTIYF. For the CDR3, the DNA is TGCAGCGTTGAAGAACGGGCAGGGCTGCTCTCTGGAAACACCATATATTTT.

V and J are TRBV12-3 or TRBV12-4 and TRBJ1-5; possible D gene TRBD1, 5 bases. Trimming took off 6 bases at V and 0 bases at J, with 9 bases between the two ends. CDR3 length: 14 amino acids. CDR3 loop: CASSKDSSNQPQHF. The CDR3 nucleotides are TGTGCCAGCAGCAAAGACAGTAGCAATCAGCCCCAGCATTTT.

The rearrangement joins TRBV6-2 or TRBV6-3 to TRBJ2-2, with TRBD2 as a possible D gene (5 bases). CDR1 is MNHEY, CDR2 SVGEGT, per germline. Trimming took off 11 bases at V and 6 bases at J, with 13 bases between the two ends. The CDR3 loop spans 12 amino acids. This CDR3 is CASTFGAGELFF. As DNA, the CDR3 is TGTGCCTCAACGTTCGGGGCCGGGGAGCTGTTTTTT.

As for this clonotype: Lacking the conserved final phenylalanine or tryptophan, this CDR3 likely reflects a read error. The genes are TRBV5-6 and TRBJ2-4, with 7 bases lining up with TRBD1. CDR3 length: 15 residues. Germline trimming cut 4 bases from V and 1 base from J; bases unmatched to any gene: 5. In germline, CDR1 is SGHDT, CDR2 YYEEEE. Written as DNA, the CDR3 is TGTGCCAGCAGCCGGGACAGTTGGGCCAAAAACATTCAGTACGTC. Its protein is CASSRDSWAKNIQYV.

This clonotype has a handful of counts. The chain joins TRBV28 to TRBJ2-7, with 7 nucleotides matching TRBD1. This CDR3 has 14 residues. Germline V lookup: CDR1 MDHEN, CDR2 SYDVKM. With V trimmed by 3 bases and J by 4 bases, 6 bases remained unmatched. The CDR3 loop is CASSFPGQVYEQYF. CDR3 nucleotides: TGTGCCAGCAGTTTTCCAGGACAGGTATACGAGCAGTACTTC.

V is TRBV23-1 and J is TRBJ1-6; D not resolved. TRBV23-1 carries the ORF label, with uncertain function. This CDR3 has 16 amino acids. The germline V and J ends were trimmed by 2 bases and 10 bases, with 18 bases remaining between them. The CDR3 loop is CASSQISGRVGSPLHF. DNA of the CDR3: TGCGCCAGCAGTCAAATCTCGGGGAGGGTGGGATCACCCCTCCACTTT.

In its sample, this clonotype was seen many times. The chain has TRBV5-5 and TRBJ2-7; the D is unclear. Looked up from germline, CDR1 is SGHKS and CDR2 is YYEKEE (reference sequence). This CDR3 has 12 amino acids. V lost 2 bases and J 4 bases, leaving 7 bases between the germline ends. The CDR3 loop reads CASSLTGYEQYV. Here the CDR3 DNA reads TGTGCCAGCAGCTTAACTGGGTACGAGCAGTACGTC.